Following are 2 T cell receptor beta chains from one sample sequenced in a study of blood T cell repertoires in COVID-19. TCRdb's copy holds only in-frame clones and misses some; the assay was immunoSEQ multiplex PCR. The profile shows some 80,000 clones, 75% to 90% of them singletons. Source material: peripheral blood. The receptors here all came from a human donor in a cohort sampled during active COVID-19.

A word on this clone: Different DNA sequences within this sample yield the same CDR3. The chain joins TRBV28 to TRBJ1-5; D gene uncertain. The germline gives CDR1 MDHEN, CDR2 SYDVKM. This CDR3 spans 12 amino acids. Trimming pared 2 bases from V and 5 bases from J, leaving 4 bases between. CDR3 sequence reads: CASSLLYQPQHF. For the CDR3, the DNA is TGTGCCAGCAGTTTACTTTATCAGCCCCAGCATTTT.

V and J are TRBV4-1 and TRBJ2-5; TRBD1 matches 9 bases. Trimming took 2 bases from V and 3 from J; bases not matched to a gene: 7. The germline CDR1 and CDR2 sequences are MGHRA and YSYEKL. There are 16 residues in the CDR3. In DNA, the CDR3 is TGCGCCAGCAGCCAATCGCCGGGACAGGGAGAAGAGACCCAGTACTTC. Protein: CASSQSPGQGEETQYF.